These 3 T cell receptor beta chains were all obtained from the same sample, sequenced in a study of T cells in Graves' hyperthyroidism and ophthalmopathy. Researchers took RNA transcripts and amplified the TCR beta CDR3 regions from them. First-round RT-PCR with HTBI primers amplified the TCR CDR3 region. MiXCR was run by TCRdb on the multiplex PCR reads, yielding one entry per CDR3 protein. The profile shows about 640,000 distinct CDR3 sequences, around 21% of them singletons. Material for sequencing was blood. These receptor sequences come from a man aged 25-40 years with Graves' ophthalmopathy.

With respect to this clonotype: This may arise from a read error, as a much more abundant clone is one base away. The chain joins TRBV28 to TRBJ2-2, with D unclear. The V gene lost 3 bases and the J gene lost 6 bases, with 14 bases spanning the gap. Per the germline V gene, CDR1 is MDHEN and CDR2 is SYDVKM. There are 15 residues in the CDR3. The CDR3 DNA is TGTGCCAGCAGTTTCCCCGGGTCCAGCTCCGGGGAGCTGTTTTTT. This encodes CASSFPGSSSGELFF. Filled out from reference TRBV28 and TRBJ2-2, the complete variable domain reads DVKVTQSSRYLVKRTGEKVFLECVQDMDHENMFWYRQDPGLGLRLIYFSYDVKMKEKGDIPEGYSVSREKKERFSLILESASTNQTSMYLCASSFPGSSSGELFFGEGSRLTVL.

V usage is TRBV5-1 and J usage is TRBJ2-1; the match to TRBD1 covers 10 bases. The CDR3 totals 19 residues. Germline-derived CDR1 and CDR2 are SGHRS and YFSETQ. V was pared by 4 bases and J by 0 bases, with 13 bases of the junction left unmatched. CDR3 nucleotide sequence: TGCGCCAGCAGCCGGGACGGGACAGGGGTCTTGAGCTCCTACAATGAGCAGTTCTTC. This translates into CASSRDGTGVLSSYNEQFF.

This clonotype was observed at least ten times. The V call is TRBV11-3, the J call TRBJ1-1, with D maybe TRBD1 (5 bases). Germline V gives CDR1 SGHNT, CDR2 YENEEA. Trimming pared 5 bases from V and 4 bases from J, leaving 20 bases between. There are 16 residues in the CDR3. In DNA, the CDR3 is TGTGCCAGCAGCCCGGGGACCACATTACTGAGCACTGAAGCTTTCTTT. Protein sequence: CASSPGTTLLSTEAFF.